This passage covers 24 T cell receptor beta chains from one sample sequenced in a study of OX40 agonist ivuxolimab in advanced cancers. This table comes from immunoSEQ multiplex PCR, and its TCRdb copy is limited to in-frame clones, with some not included. Among about 44,000 clones listed, about 85% were seen once. The source material was CD4+ or CD8+ T cells sorted from blood, sampled in a trial of the OX40 agonist ivuxolimab. The receptors originated from an adult with an advanced solid tumor such as melanoma, head and neck, liver or kidney cancer.

By share, this clone ranks as medium-sized. V gene TRBV4-1 combines with J gene TRBJ2-7; possibly TRBD1 or TRBD2 for D (5 bases each). Trimming took off 0 bases at V and 2 bases at J, with 17 bases between the two ends. In germline, CDR1 is MGHRA, CDR2 YSYEKL. The CDR3 has 17 amino acids. The CDR3 loop reads CASSQEPRRDGTYEQYF. The CDR3 nucleotides are TGCGCCAGCAGCCAAGAGCCGCGACGGGACGGAACCTACGAGCAGTACTTC.

The rearrangement joins TRBV5-1 to TRBJ2-1; D might be TRBD1 (6 bases). This CDR3 has 15 amino acids. The germline gives CDR1 SGHRS, CDR2 YFSETQ. Trimming cost V 4 bases and J 9 bases, with 20 bases left between them. This CDR3 is CASSLTGQPDFEQFF. The CDR3 bases are TGCGCCAGCAGCCTGACCGGACAGCCTGACTTTGAGCAGTTCTTC.

The chain employs TRBV28 and TRBJ1-5; D unresolved. The germline V and J ends were trimmed by 1 base and 6 bases, with 10 bases remaining between them. There are 14 residues in the CDR3. Germline CDR1 and CDR2: MDHEN and SYDVKM. The CDR3: CASSLYGWSQPQHF. The CDR3 coding sequence is TGTGCCAGCAGTTTATATGGTTGGAGTCAGCCCCAGCATTTT.

In DNA, the CDR3 is TGTGCCAGCTCGCGTAGTTCTGGGGGGACTACCAAAAACATTCAGTACTTC. Translation gives CASSRSSGGTTKNIQYF. V gene TRBV18 combines with J gene TRBJ2-4; TRBD2 agrees at 7 bases. Germline assignment: CDR1 KGHSH and CDR2 LQKENI. The CDR3 has 17 amino acids. The J segment lost 2 bases and the V segment lost 6 bases, leaving 13 bases of the junction unmatched.

The V gene is TRBV11-3, the J gene TRBJ2-1, with D possibly matching TRBD2 (5 bases). The V gene's germline CDR1 is SGHNT and CDR2 YENEEA. The CDR3 contains 16 residues. The germline V and J ends were trimmed by 2 bases and 2 bases, with 13 bases remaining between them. The CDR3 nucleotides are TGTGCCAGCAGCTTAAGAGGGAGCGGAGCCTACAATGAGCAGTTCTTC. It is translated as CASSLRGSGAYNEQFF.

The J gene is TRBJ1-2, the V gene TRBV30; D remains unclear. The germline gives CDR1 GTSNPN, CDR2 SVGIG (reference sequence). CDR3 size: 14 residues. V shed 0 bases and J shed 2 bases, with 10 bases lying between them. The CDR3 nucleotides are TGTGCCTGGAGTGTATTCCCGTGGAACTATGGCTACACCTTC. Protein: CAWSVFPWNYGYTF.

The gene calls are TRBV11-1 and TRBJ1-3; D unresolved. V gave up 8 bases and J gave up 2 bases, with 10 bases separating them. The CDR3 extends over 13 amino acids. The germline gives CDR1 SGHAT, CDR2 FQDESV (reference sequence). Here the CDR3 reads CASRRRAGNTIYF. CDR3 bases: TGTGCCAGCCGGCGGCGGGCTGGAAACACCATATATTTT.

V gene TRBV5-4 combines with J gene TRBJ2-3, with 9 bases that match TRBD2. Germline CDR1 and CDR2: SGHNT and YYREEE (reference sequence). The V gene end was trimmed by 5 bases and the J gene end by 11 bases; junction bases not matched to a gene: 15. The CDR3 extends over 15 amino acids. The CDR3 is CASRSGLAETSEQYF. CDR3 nucleotides: TGTGCCAGCAGATCGGGACTAGCTGAGACATCCGAGCAGTATTTT.

This clone turned up a few times. This chain links TRBV4-2 with TRBJ1-4; the D is unclear. This CDR3 contains 14 residues. Per germline, CDR1 LGHNA and CDR2 YNFKEQ. V lost 1 base to trimming and J lost 6 bases, with 9 bases between them. The CDR3 region has the DNA TGTGCCAGCAGCCAAGGGCAACTGGATGAAAAACTGTTTTTT. Amino acids: CASSQGQLDEKLFF.

The rearrangement uses TRBV6-1 and TRBJ2-1, with a possible D match to TRBD2 (6 bases). The germline V gene encodes CDR1 MNHNS and CDR2 SASEGT. The CDR3 covers 15 residues. Trimming cost V 4 bases and J 5 bases, with 15 bases left between them. CDR3 sequence: CASSGIGAGNNEQFF. DNA of the CDR3: TGTGCCAGCAGTGGGATTGGTGCGGGGAACAATGAGCAGTTCTTC.

This clone has a handful of counts. V and J are TRBV4-3 and TRBJ2-3, with 10 bases lining up with TRBD2. This CDR3 is built from 17 residues. Unmatched junction bases numbered 8, after V lost 0 bases and J lost 5 bases. Germline V gives CDR1 LGHNA, CDR2 YSLEER. This CDR3 is CASSQDSSGRAGDTQYF. CDR3 nucleotide sequence: TGCGCCAGCAGCCAAGACTCGAGCGGGAGGGCGGGAGATACGCAGTATTTT.

The gene calls are TRBV11-2 and TRBJ1-4; D not certain. The V end was cut by 5 bases, the J end by 8 bases, with 12 bases between. The length of the CDR3 is 13 residues. Per the germline V gene, CDR1 is SGHAT and CDR2 is FQNNGV. As DNA, the CDR3 is TGTGCCAGCAGCCCCGCGATGTCCGAAAAACTGTTTTTT. It codes for CASSPAMSEKLFF.

V usage is TRBV10-3 and J usage is TRBJ1-3; 11 bases map to TRBD1. Germline CDR1 ENHRY, CDR2 SYGVKD. The CDR3 totals 14 residues. Trimming cost V 8 bases and J 4 bases; bases outside gene matches: 4. CDR3 DNA: TGTGCCATCGGACAGGGGGCGAGGGGAAACACCATATATTTT. Translated, it gives CAIGQGARGNTIYF.

V and J are TRBV5-5 and TRBJ2-7; a possible D gene is TRBD2 (6 bases). V lost 0 bases and J lost 5, with 18 bases in between. Germline CDR1 is SGHKS and CDR2 is YYEKEE (reference sequence). This CDR3 spans 16 amino acids. As DNA, the CDR3 is TGTGCCAGCAGCTTGGCCGGCGGGGCCCTCAGGGACGAGCAGTACTTC. Protein sequence: CASSLAGGALRDEQYF.

The chain links TRBV29-1 to TRBJ2-5; unclear D gene. The CDR3 length is 13 residues. V lost 1 base and J 0 bases, leaving 6 bases between the germline ends. Germline V lookup: CDR1 SQVTM, CDR2 ANQGSEA. This chain's CDR3 is CSVEGKHQETQYF. In DNA form, the CDR3 reads TGCAGCGTTGAAGGAAAACACCAAGAGACCCAGTACTTC.

This chain links TRBV11-2 with TRBJ1-2; D is possibly TRBD1 (5 bases). The germline V and J ends were trimmed by 3 bases and 2 bases, with 10 bases remaining between them. From germline, CDR1 is SGHAT and CDR2 FQNNGV. The CDR3 loop spans 14 amino acids. The CDR3 sequence: CASSLGGENYGYTF. CDR3 DNA sequence: TGTGCCAGCAGCTTGGGGGGAGAGAACTATGGCTACACCTTC.

This clone was observed a few times. The V gene is TRBV4-1, the J gene TRBJ1-1, with D unresolved. CDR3 length: 16 residues. Trimming left V 0 bases short and J 0 bases short, with 11 bases between. In germline, CDR1 is MGHRA, CDR2 YSYEKL. CDR3 bases: TGCGCCAGCAGCCAAGAATCGGTCCATATGAACACTGAAGCTTTCTTT. This codes for CASSQESVHMNTEAFF.

The chain employs TRBV6-5 and TRBJ2-7; TRBD1 agrees at 7 bases. Germline CDR1 and CDR2: MNHEY and SVGAGI. Trimming cost V 4 bases and J 6 bases; bases outside gene matches: 6. The CDR3 is made up of 13 amino acids. The CDR3 is CASSSTGPGEQYF. In DNA form, the CDR3 reads TGTGCCAGCAGTTCGACAGGGCCCGGCGAGCAGTACTTC.

The chain joins TRBV5-1 to TRBJ1-4; 7 bases agree with TRBD1. From germline, CDR1 is SGHRS and CDR2 YFSETQ. With V trimmed by 0 bases and J by 8 bases, 7 bases remained unmatched. There are 15 residues in the CDR3. DNA for the CDR3: TGCGCCAGCAGCTTGGTCGACAGGGTGGGGGAAAAACTGTTTTTT. Its translation is CASSLVDRVGEKLFF.

The CDR3 reads CASSEGVVNQPQHF. CDR3 nucleotides: TGTGCCAGCAGTGAAGGGGTCGTCAATCAGCCCCAGCATTTT. V and J are TRBV6-1 and TRBJ1-5; D is undetermined. The CDR3 contains 14 residues. Germline V lookup: CDR1 MNHNS, CDR2 SASEGT. V was clipped by 1 base and J by 3 bases, with 7 bases between them.

V usage is TRBV6-6 and J usage is TRBJ1-1; D not certain. The CDR3 runs to 12 residues. The V gene's germline CDR1 is MNHNY and CDR2 SVGAGI (reference sequence). V shed 7 bases and J shed 0 bases, with 6 bases lying between them. For the CDR3, the DNA is TGTGCCAGCACGAGCATGAACACTGAAGCTTTCTTT. This translates into CASTSMNTEAFF.

Worth noting for this clone: The sample contains more than one DNA sequence encoding this CDR3. The chain employs TRBV11-2 and TRBJ2-1; 9 nucleotides line up with TRBD1. V shed 1 base, J shed 4 bases, and the junction held 2 bases outside the gene matches. Germline CDR1 is SGHAT and CDR2 is FQNNGV. There are 15 residues in the CDR3. CDR3 bases: TGTGCCAGCAGCTTAGGGACAGGGGCTTACAATGAGCAGTTCTTC. This translates into CASSLGTGAYNEQFF. The whole variable domain, remainder taken from reference TRBV11-2 and TRBJ2-1, is EAGVAQSPRYKIIEKRQSVAFWCNPISGHATLYWYQQILGQGPKLLIQFQNNGVVDDSQLPKDRFSAERLKGVDSTLKIQPAKLEDSAVYLCASSLGTGAYNEQFFGPGTRLTVL.

This clone was seen only a few times. J is TRBJ2-7 and V is TRBV7-9, with a possible D match to TRBD2 (6 bases). V lost 2 bases to trimming and J lost 3 bases, with 8 bases between them. The CDR3 is made up of 13 amino acids. Germline V CDR1 and CDR2: SEHNR, FQNEAQ (reference sequence). DNA of the CDR3: TGTGCCAGCAGCTTATCCGGGGGCTACGAGCAGTACTTC. It is translated as CASSLSGGYEQYF.

This clone was observed a few times. This CDR3 is CASSLRPSGGADTQYF. The CDR3, as DNA: TGCGCCAGCAGCTTGAGGCCTAGCGGGGGGGCAGATACGCAGTATTTT. The chain joins TRBV5-1 to TRBJ2-3; 12 positions agree with TRBD2. Germline CDR1 SGHRS, CDR2 YFSETQ. The J segment lost 4 bases and the V segment lost 1 base, leaving 4 bases of the junction unmatched. CDR3 length: 16 amino acids.